These 23 T cell receptor beta chains share one sample of origin, sequenced in a study of monozygotic twins with inflammatory bowel disease. No DNA is given; TCRdb re-called the 5' RACE reads and lists each CDR3 protein once. Its table records about 99,000 distinct CDR3 sequences. The sequenced material came from blood. Receptors originate from a human donor with ulcerative colitis or Crohn's disease, or a healthy co-twin of an affected twin (not recorded which).

V usage is TRBV7-2 and J usage is TRBJ1-5. Germline CDR1 SGHTA, CDR2 FQGNSA. This CDR3 comprises 13 residues. The CDR3 protein is CASSTQSNQPQHF.

The rearrangement joins TRBV5-1 to TRBJ2-1. This CDR3 is 14 amino acids long. In germline, CDR1 is SGHRS, CDR2 YFSETQ. The CDR3 loop reads CASSLYSRHNEQFF.

This chain connects TRBV18 to TRBJ2-2; TCRdb reports TRBD1, a call that lacks DNA to check it against. The V gene's germline CDR1 is KGHSH and CDR2 LQKENI. The CDR3 has 15 amino acids. The CDR3 region is CARKPGTGYTGELFF.

The gene calls are TRBV20-1 and TRBJ2-7; without DNA, the TCRdb call of TRBD1 cannot be checked. This CDR3 contains 14 residues. Germline-derived CDR1 and CDR2 are DFQATT and SNEGSKA (reference sequence). This chain's CDR3 is CSATPRSWDYEQYF.

The chain has TRBV14 and TRBJ2-7; TCRdb returns TRBD1, unconfirmable since there is no DNA. Germline V gene sequence: CDR1 SGHDN, CDR2 FVKESK. CDR3 size: 15 residues. The CDR3 loop is CASSPLGTASYEQYF.

The rearrangement joins TRBV7-2 to TRBJ2-7; TCRdb reports TRBD1, a call that lacks DNA to check it against. The CDR3 contains 14 residues. Germline V gene sequence: CDR1 SGHTA, CDR2 FQGNSA. The CDR3 loop is CASSLAGVSYEQYF. Together with reference TRBV7-2 and TRBJ2-7, the CDR3 gives the full variable domain: GAGVSQSPSNKVTEKGKDVELRCDPISGHTALYWYRQSLGQGLEFLIYFQGNSAPDKSGLPSDRFSAERTGGSVSTLTIQRTQQEDSAVYLCASSLAGVSYEQYFGPGTRLTVT.

The chain recombines TRBV29-1 with TRBJ1-1; with no DNA, the TCRdb D assignment of TRBD1 cannot be verified. Germline CDR1 reads SQVTM; CDR2 reads ANQGSEA. CDR3 size: 12 residues. CDR3 amino acids: CSVSTGAPEAFF.

The CDR3 spells CSARPWEDHPQETQYF. The V and J genes are TRBV20-1 and TRBJ2-5; the D call from TCRdb, TRBD2, cannot be confirmed without DNA. CDR3 length: 16 residues. Germline V gene data show CDR1 as DFQATT and CDR2 as SNEGSKA (reference sequence).

The chain recombines TRBV12-3 or TRBV12-4 with TRBJ2-1; TCRdb designates TRBD2, a call that cannot be tested without DNA. CDR3 length equals 15 residues. CDR3 in amino acids: CASSLAIAGVNEQFF.

The rearrangement uses TRBV3-1 and TRBJ2-7; TCRdb designates TRBD2, a call that cannot be tested without DNA. CDR1 and CDR2 from the germline V gene are LGHDT and YNNKEL (reference sequence). The CDR3 extends over 15 amino acids. The CDR3: CASSQGLAGPYEQYF.

The rearrangement uses TRBV19 and TRBJ2-5; TCRdb's assignment of TRBD1 cannot be checked, as there is no DNA. Germline V lookup: CDR1 LNHDA, CDR2 SQIVND (reference sequence). CDR3 length equals 15 residues. CDR3: CASSSRDSVQETQYF. Based on the CDR3 plus reference TRBV19 and TRBJ2-5, the full variable domain is DGGITQSPKYLFRKEGQNVTLSCEQNLNHDAMYWYRQDPGQGLRLIYYSQIVNDFQKGDIAEGYSVSREKKESFPLTVTSAQKNPTAFYLCASSSRDSVQETQYFGPGTRLLVL.

The chain employs TRBV5-1 and TRBJ2-6; without DNA, the TCRdb call of TRBD1 cannot be checked. The length of the CDR3 is 14 residues. Germline-derived CDR1 and CDR2 are SGHRS and YFSETQ. The CDR3 protein is CASSGRAGANVLTF.

V gene TRBV6-1 combines with J gene TRBJ1-4; the D call of TRBD1 rests on TCRdb alone, since no DNA is present to check it. Germline V gene data show CDR1 as MNHNS and CDR2 as SASEGT. The CDR3 length is 15 residues. CDR3 sequence: CASRLATGRNEKLFF.

V usage is TRBV5-6 and J usage is TRBJ2-3; TCRdb designates TRBD2, a call that cannot be tested without DNA. Germline CDR1 reads SGHDT; CDR2 reads YYEEEE. CDR3 size: 17 residues. CDR3 residues: CASSPKRGAPRADTQYF.

V usage is TRBV10-3 and J usage is TRBJ2-3; the D call from TCRdb, TRBD1, cannot be confirmed without DNA. Germline loops: CDR1 ENHRY, CDR2 SYGVKD. The CDR3 runs 14 residues. CDR3 region: CAISVGGAEDTQYF.

The genes are TRBV29-1 and TRBJ2-5; the TCRdb D gene call, TRBD2, has no DNA to confirm it. The CDR3 spans 14 residues. Germline assignment: CDR1 SQVTM and CDR2 ANQGSEA. CDR3 in amino acids: CSVGVLGPKETQYF. The full variable domain, its missing parts supplied by reference TRBV29-1 and TRBJ2-5, is SAVISQKPSRDICQRGTSLTIQCQVDSQVTMMFWYRQQPGQSLTLIATANQGSEATYESGFVIDKFPISRPNLTFSTLTVSNMSPEDSSIYLCSVGVLGPKETQYFGPGTRLLVL.

The V and J genes are TRBV20-1 and TRBJ2-3. The CDR3 extends over 15 amino acids. Germline V gene lookup returns CDR1 DFQATT and CDR2 SNEGSKA (reference sequence). The CDR3 reads CSARVAVTSTDTQYF.

V gene TRBV5-5 combines with J gene TRBJ1-5; TCRdb names TRBD1, which stays unverified in the absence of DNA. The germline gives CDR1 SGHKS, CDR2 YYEKEE (reference sequence). This CDR3 is built from 16 residues. This CDR3 is CASSGGLVTAVAPQHF.

V and J are TRBV20-1 and TRBJ2-7; TCRdb picks TRBD1, but there is no DNA to check that call. The CDR3 contains 18 residues. The germline V gene has CDR1 DFQATT and CDR2 SNEGSKA (reference sequence). CDR3 loop: CSAREIVFEGDITYEQYF.

This chain uses TRBV4-3 with TRBJ2-1; the TCRdb call, TRBD1, lacks DNA for checking. The CDR3 covers 15 residues. Germline CDR1 LGHNA, CDR2 YSLEER. The CDR3 here is CATSKQVSSYNEQFF.

This chain links TRBV7-8 with TRBJ1-5. The CDR3 length is 18 residues. Germline assignment: CDR1 SGHVS and CDR2 FQNEAQ. The CDR3 spells CASSFGVGRKYSNQPQHF.

The chain has TRBV4-3 and TRBJ1-4; TCRdb's D call of TRBD1 is untestable without DNA. CDR1 is LGHNA and CDR2 is YSLEER in the germline V gene. The CDR3 has 15 residues. CDR3 in amino acids: CASSQATGGNEKLFF.

The gene calls are TRBV6-4 and TRBJ2-2; TCRdb designates TRBD1, a call that cannot be tested without DNA. This CDR3 is built from 14 residues. Germline V gene sequence: CDR1 MRHNA, CDR2 SNTAGT. Here the CDR3 reads CASSDWGPTGELFF.